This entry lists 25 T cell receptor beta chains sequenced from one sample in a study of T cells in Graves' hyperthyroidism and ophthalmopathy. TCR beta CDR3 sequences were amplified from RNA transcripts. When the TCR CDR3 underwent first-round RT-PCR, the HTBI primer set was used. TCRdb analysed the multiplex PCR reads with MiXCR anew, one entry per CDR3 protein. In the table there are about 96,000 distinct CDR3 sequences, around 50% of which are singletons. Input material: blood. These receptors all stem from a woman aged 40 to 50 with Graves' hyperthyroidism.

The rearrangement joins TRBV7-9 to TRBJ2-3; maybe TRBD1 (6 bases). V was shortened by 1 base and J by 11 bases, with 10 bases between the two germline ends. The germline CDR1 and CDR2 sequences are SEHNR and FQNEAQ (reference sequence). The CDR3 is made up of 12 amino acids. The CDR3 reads CASSLGDIEQYF. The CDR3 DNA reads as TGTGCCAGCAGCTTAGGGGACATAGAGCAGTATTTT.

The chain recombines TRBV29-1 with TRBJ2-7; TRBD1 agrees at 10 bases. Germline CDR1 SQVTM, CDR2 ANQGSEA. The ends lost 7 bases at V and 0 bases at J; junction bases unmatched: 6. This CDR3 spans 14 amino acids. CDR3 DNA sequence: TGCAGCGGCACCCGGGACAGGGGCTCCTACGAGCAGTACTTC. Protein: CSGTRDRGSYEQYF.

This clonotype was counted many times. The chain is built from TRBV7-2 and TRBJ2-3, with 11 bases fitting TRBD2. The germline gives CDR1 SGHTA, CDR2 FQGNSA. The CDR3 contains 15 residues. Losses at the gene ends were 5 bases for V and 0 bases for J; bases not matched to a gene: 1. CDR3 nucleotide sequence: TGTGCCAGCAGCCGGACTAGCGGGAGCACAGATACGCAGTATTTT. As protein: CASSRTSGSTDTQYF.

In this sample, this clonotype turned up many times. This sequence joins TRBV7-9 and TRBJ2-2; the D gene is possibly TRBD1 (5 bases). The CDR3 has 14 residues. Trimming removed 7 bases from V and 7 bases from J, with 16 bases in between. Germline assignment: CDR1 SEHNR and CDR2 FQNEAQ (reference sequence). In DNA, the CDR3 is TGTGCCAGCAACCCAGGGATTTTGATCGGGGAGCTGTTTTTT. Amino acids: CASNPGILIGELFF.

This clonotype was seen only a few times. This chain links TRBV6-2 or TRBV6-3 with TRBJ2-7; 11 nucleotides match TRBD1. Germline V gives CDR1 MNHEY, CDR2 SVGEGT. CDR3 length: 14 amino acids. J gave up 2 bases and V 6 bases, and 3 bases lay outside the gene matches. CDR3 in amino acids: CASSWGQGAYEQYF. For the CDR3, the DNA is TGTGCCAGCAGCTGGGGACAGGGGGCCTACGAGCAGTACTTC.

The chain's CDR3 is CATSSLEQGLGYTF. The CDR3 region has the DNA TGTGCCACCAGCAGCTTGGAGCAGGGGCTTGGCTACACCTTC. The rearrangement uses TRBV15 and TRBJ1-2, with TRBD1 as a possible D gene (6 bases). Germline V gene data show CDR1 as LNHNV and CDR2 as YYDKDF (reference sequence). V lost 3 bases, J lost 7 bases, and 15 bases lay in between. The CDR3 consists of 14 residues.

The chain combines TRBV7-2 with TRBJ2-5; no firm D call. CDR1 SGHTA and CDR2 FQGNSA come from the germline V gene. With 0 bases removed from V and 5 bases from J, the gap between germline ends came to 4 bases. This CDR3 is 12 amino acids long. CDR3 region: CASSLARETQYF. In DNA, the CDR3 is TGTGCCAGCAGCTTAGCGCGGGAGACCCAGTACTTC.

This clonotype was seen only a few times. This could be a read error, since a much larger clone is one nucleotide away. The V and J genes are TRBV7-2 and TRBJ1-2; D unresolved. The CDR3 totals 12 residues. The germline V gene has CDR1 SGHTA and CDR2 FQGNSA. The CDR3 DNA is TGTGCCGGCAGCTTAGCGAGCCACCTATACACCTTC. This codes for CAGSLASHLYTF.

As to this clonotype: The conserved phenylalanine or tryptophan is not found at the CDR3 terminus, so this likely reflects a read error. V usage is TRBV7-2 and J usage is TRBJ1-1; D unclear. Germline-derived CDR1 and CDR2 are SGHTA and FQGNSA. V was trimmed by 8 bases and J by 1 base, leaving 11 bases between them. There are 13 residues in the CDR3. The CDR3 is CASSPRANTEAFS. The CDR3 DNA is TGTGCCAGCTCACCAAGAGCGAACACTGAAGCTTTCTCT.

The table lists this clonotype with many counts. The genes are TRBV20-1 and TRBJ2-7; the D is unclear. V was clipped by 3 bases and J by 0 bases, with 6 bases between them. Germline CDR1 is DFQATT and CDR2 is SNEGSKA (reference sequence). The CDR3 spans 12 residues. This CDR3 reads CSASAVSYEQYF. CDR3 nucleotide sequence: TGCAGTGCTAGCGCAGTCTCCTACGAGCAGTACTTC.

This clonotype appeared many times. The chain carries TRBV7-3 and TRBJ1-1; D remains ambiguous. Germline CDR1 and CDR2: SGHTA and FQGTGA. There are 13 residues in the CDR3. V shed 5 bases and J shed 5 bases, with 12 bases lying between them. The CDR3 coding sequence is TGTGCCAGCAGCACCTACAAGGGAACTGAAGCTTTCTTT. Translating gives CASSTYKGTEAFF.

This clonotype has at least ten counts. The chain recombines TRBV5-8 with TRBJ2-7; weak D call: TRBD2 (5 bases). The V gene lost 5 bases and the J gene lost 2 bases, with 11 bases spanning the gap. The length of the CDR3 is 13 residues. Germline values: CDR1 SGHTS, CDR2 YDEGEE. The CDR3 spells CASRPTGTYEQYF. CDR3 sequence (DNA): TGTGCCAGCAGGCCGACCGGGACCTACGAGCAGTACTTC. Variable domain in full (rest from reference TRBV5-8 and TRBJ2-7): EAGVTQSPTHLIKTRGQQATLRCSPISGHTSVYWYQQALGLGLQFLLWYDEGEERNRGNFPPRFSGRQFPNYSSELNVNALELEDSALYLCASRPTGTYEQYFGPGTRLTVT.

CDR3 loop: CATSSPTSGPYEQYF. Here the CDR3 DNA reads TGTGCCACCAGCAGCCCGACTAGCGGACCCTACGAGCAGTACTTC. The chain links TRBV15 to TRBJ2-7; the match to TRBD2 covers 9 bases. The CDR3 runs 15 residues. From germline, CDR1 is LNHNV and CDR2 YYDKDF (reference sequence). V lost 3 bases and J lost 2; bases outside the gene matches: 5.

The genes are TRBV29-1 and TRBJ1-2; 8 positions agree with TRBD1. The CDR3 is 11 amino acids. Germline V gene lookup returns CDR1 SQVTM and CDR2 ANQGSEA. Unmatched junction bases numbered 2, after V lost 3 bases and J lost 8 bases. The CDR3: CSVDRTGGYTF. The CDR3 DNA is TGCAGCGTTGATAGGACAGGGGGCTACACCTTC. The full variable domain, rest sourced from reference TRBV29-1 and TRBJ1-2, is SAVISQKPSRDICQRGTSLTIQCQVDSQVTMMFWYRQQPGQSLTLIATANQGSEATYESGFVIDKFPISRPNLTFSTLTVSNMSPEDSSIYLCSVDRTGGYTFGSGTRLTVV.

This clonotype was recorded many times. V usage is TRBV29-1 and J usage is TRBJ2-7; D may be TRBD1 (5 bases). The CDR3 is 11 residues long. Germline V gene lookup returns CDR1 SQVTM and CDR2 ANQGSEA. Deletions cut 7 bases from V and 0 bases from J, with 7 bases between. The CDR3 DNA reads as TGCAGCGCAGGGTCCTCCTACGAGCAGTACTTC. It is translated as CSAGSSYEQYF.

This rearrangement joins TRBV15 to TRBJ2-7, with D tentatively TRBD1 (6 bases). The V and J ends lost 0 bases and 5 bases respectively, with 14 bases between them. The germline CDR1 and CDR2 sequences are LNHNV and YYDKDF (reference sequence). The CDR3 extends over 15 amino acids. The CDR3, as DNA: TGTGCCACCAGCAGAGAACCACAGGGACCCAACGAGCAGTACTTC. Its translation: CATSREPQGPNEQYF.

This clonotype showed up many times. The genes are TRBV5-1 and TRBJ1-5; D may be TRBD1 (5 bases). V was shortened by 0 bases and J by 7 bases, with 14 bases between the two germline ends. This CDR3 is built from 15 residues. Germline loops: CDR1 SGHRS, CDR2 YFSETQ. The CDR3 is CASSLEGLVGQPQHF. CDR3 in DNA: TGCGCCAGCAGCTTGGAGGGGTTGGTCGGCCAGCCCCAGCATTTT.

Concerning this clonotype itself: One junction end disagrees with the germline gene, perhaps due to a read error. The DNA of the CDR3 is TGTGCCAGCACTACCCAAAATGAAAAACTGGTTTTT. Protein product: CASTTQNEKLVF. The chain uses TRBV9 and TRBJ1-4; D uncertain. CDR1 SGDLS and CDR2 YYNGEE come from the germline V gene. This CDR3 has 12 amino acids.

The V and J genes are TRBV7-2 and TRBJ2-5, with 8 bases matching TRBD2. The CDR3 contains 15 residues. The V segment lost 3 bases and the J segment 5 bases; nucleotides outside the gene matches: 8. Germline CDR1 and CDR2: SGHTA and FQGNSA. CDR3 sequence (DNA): TGTGCCAGCAGCTTCCGAGCGGGAGTCAGGGAGACCCAGTACTTC. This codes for CASSFRAGVRETQYF.

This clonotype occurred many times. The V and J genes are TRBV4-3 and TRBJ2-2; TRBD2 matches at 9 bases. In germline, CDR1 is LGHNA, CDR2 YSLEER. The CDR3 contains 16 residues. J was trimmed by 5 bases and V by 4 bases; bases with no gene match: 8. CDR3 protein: CASSLLSGSATGELFF. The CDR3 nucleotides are TGCGCCAGCAGCCTCCTTAGCGGGAGTGCGACCGGGGAGCTGTTTTTT.

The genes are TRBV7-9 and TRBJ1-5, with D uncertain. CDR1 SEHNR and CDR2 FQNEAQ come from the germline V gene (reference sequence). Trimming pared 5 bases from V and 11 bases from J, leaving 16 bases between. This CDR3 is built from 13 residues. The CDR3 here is CASSGSTPETQHF. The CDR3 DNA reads TGTGCCAGCAGCGGGTCTACGCCGGAGACCCAGCATTTT.

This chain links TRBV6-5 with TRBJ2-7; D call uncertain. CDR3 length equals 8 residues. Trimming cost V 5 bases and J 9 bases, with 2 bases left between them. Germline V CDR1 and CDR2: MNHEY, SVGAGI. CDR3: CASSRQYF. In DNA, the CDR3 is TGTGCCAGCAGTAGGCAGTACTTC.

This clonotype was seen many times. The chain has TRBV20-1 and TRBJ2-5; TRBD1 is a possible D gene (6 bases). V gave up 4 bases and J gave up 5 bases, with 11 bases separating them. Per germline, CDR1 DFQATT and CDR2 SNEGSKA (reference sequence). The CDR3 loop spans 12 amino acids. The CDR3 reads CSATGDGETQYF. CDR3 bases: TGCAGTGCTACAGGGGATGGGGAGACCCAGTACTTC.

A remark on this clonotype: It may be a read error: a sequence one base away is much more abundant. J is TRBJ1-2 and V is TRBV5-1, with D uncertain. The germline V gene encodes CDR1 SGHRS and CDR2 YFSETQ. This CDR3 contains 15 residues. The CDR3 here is CAGSLDGLLSYGYTF. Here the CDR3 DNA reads TGCGCCGGCAGCTTGGACGGCTTGCTTTCCTATGGCTACACCTTC.

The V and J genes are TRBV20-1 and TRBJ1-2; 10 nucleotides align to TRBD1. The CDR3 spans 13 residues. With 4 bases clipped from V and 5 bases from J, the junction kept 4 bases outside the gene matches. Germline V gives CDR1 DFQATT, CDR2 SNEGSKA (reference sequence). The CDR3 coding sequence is TGCAGTGCTAAGGGGGGACAGGGGTATGGCTACACCTTC. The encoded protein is CSAKGGQGYGYTF.